One and the same sample provided the 20 T cell receptor beta chains below, sequenced in a study of cytomegalovirus exposure and HLA in healthy donors. TCRdb's table, derived via immunoSEQ multiplex PCR, lists solely in-frame clones and lacks some. The sample consists of approximately 160,000 clones, approximately 88% of them appearing once. Sequencing was done on a sample of PBMCs. Receptor source: a man younger than 40 in good health and CMV-seropositive.

The chain has TRBV27 and TRBJ1-5; D is possibly TRBD1 (6 bases). The germline V gene has CDR1 MNHEY and CDR2 SMNVEV (reference sequence). V lost 5 bases and J 7 bases, leaving 12 bases between the germline ends. This CDR3 has 13 residues. CDR3 bases: TGTGCCAGCAGTAAGGGGGAATACCAGCCCCAGCATTTT. It encodes CASSKGEYQPQHF.

V gene TRBV2 combines with J gene TRBJ2-7; 15 positions agree with TRBD2. Germline V gene lookup returns CDR1 SNHLY and CDR2 FYNNEI. The CDR3 sequence is 18 residues long. V gave up 5 bases and J gave up 3 bases; unmatched junction bases: 11. CDR3 region: CASSNSGTSGGFLYEQYF. In nucleotides, the CDR3 is TGTGCCAGCAGTAATTCCGGGACTAGCGGGGGGTTCCTCTACGAGCAGTACTTC.

The chain employs TRBV4-2 and TRBJ2-1; 9 nucleotides match TRBD2. J was trimmed by 7 bases and V by 0 bases; bases with no gene match: 4. Germline V gene sequence: CDR1 LGHNA, CDR2 YNFKEQ. The CDR3 runs 15 residues. CDR3 sequence (DNA): TGTGCCAGCAGCCAAGATCCCGCGGGGGGGAATGAGCAGTTCTTC. It is translated as CASSQDPAGGNEQFF.

Here the CDR3 DNA reads TGCGCCAGCAGCCAGTACGGAGGGGACGGGAATTCAGCTTTCTTT. Its translation: CASSQYGGDGNSAFF. The genes are TRBV4-3 and TRBJ1-1; weak D call: TRBD1 (5 bases). The CDR3 has 15 amino acids. Germline V gives CDR1 LGHNA, CDR2 YSLEER. V was cut by 3 bases and J by 10 bases, with 21 bases left in between.

The chain couples TRBV9 to TRBJ2-3, with TRBD2 identical over 7 bases. CDR3 length: 15 amino acids. Germline CDR1 and CDR2: SGDLS and YYNGEE. Germline trimming cut 3 bases from V and 5 bases from J; bases unmatched to any gene: 9. CDR3 nucleotides: TGTGCCAGCAGCGAGATAGCGGGCGGTGTAGATACGCAGTATTTT. Its translation is CASSEIAGGVDTQYF.

This rearrangement joins TRBV7-9 to TRBJ1-1; 7 bases are shared with TRBD1. J was trimmed by 2 bases and V by 5 bases; bases with no gene match: 8. This CDR3 spans 15 amino acids. Germline loops: CDR1 SEHNR, CDR2 FQNEAQ (reference sequence). The CDR3 is CASSKKGAGNTEAFF. CDR3 nucleotides: TGTGCCAGCAGCAAGAAGGGGGCTGGAAACACTGAAGCTTTCTTT.

The V call is TRBV10-1, the J call TRBJ2-7, with a weak D call TRBD1 (5 bases). The CDR3 is made up of 15 amino acids. V lost 0 bases, J lost 2 bases, and 11 bases lay in between. Germline V CDR1 and CDR2: WNHNN, SYGVQD (reference sequence). The CDR3 reads CASSESGATPYEQYF. The CDR3 DNA follows: TGCGCCAGCAGTGAGTCAGGGGCCACCCCCTACGAGCAGTACTTC.

The chain employs TRBV15 and TRBJ1-5; D ambiguous. The CDR3 consists of 14 residues. Trimming took 1 base from V and 5 from J, leaving 9 bases between them. Germline V gene lookup returns CDR1 LNHNV and CDR2 YYDKDF (reference sequence). CDR3 region: CATSRVASDQPQHF. Written as DNA, the CDR3 is TGTGCCACCAGCAGAGTAGCCTCTGATCAGCCCCAGCATTTT.

J is TRBJ1-2 and V is TRBV30; no reliable D call. The CDR3 totals 11 residues. The germline V gene encodes CDR1 GTSNPN and CDR2 SVGIG (reference sequence). Trimming cost V 3 bases and J 7 bases, with 9 bases left between them. The CDR3 loop reads CAWSPSSGYTF. The CDR3 DNA reads as TGTGCCTGGAGCCCATCTAGTGGCTACACCTTC.

The rearrangement joins TRBV29-1 to TRBJ2-2; 10 nucleotides match TRBD1. The ends lost 6 bases at V and 2 bases at J; junction bases unmatched: 3. The CDR3 consists of 14 residues. Germline V gene lookup returns CDR1 SQVTM and CDR2 ANQGSEA. CDR3 sequence (DNA): TGCAGCGTGAGGGACAGGGGAAACACCGGGGAGCTGTTTTTT. Protein sequence: CSVRDRGNTGELFF.

V is TRBV4-1 and J is TRBJ2-5, with 10 bases fitting TRBD2. Unmatched junction bases numbered 6, after V lost 3 bases and J lost 5 bases. The CDR3 has 15 residues. CDR1 and CDR2 (germline): MGHRA, YSYEKL. CDR3 loop: CASSHYPGLAETQYF. The CDR3 region has the DNA TGCGCCAGCAGCCATTATCCGGGACTAGCGGAGACCCAGTACTTC.

This chain links TRBV2 with TRBJ2-7; a weak D match, TRBD2 (6 bases). CDR3 length equals 14 residues. Germline V gives CDR1 SNHLY, CDR2 FYNNEI. V lost 1 base and J lost 3, with 10 bases in between. CDR3 residues: CASSEGAGYYEQYF. CDR3 bases: TGTGCCAGCAGTGAAGGGGCGGGATACTACGAGCAGTACTTC.

This chain links TRBV19 with TRBJ1-1; weak D call: TRBD1 (6 bases). The V end lost 5 bases, the J end lost 5 bases, and 15 bases lay between the germline ends. The CDR3 is 14 residues long. CDR1 is LNHDA and CDR2 is SQIVND in the germline V gene (reference sequence). The CDR3 DNA sequence: TGTGCCAGTAGTGTCCCAGGGGTCGGGACTGAAGCTTTCTTT. It encodes CASSVPGVGTEAFF.

This clone appeared a single time. The V call is TRBV28, the J call TRBJ2-7, with unresolved D. The germline V gene has CDR1 MDHEN and CDR2 SYDVKM. With 10 bases removed from V and 4 bases from J, the gap between germline ends came to 11 bases. CDR3 length equals 11 residues. The DNA for the CDR3 is TGTGCCACCGCCGATAGATACGAGCAGTACTTC. It is translated as CATADRYEQYF. The variable domain in full, with the rest retrieved from reference TRBV28 and TRBJ2-7, is DVKVTQSSRYLVKRTGEKVFLECVQDMDHENMFWYRQDPGLGLRLIYFSYDVKMKEKGDIPEGYSVSREKKERFSLILESASTNQTSMYLCATADRYEQYFGPGTRLTVT.

The genes are TRBV2 and TRBJ1-5; D gene uncertain. This CDR3 has 14 residues. Germline V gives CDR1 SNHLY, CDR2 FYNNEI. Between the trimmed V and J ends, which lost 3 bases and 2 bases, there was a span of 8 bases. CDR3 amino acids: CASSEGGRNQPQHF. The CDR3 nucleotides read TGTGCCAGCAGTGAGGGTGGGCGCAATCAGCCCCAGCATTTT.

V gene TRBV30 combines with J gene TRBJ2-1, with D perhaps TRBD2 (5 bases). Germline assignment: CDR1 GTSNPN and CDR2 SVGIG (reference sequence). Trimming removed 5 bases at V and 9 bases at J, with 11 bases between. The CDR3 runs to 11 residues. Here the CDR3 DNA reads TGTGCCTGGGGACTTTTGGCTGAGCAGTTCTTC. Its protein is CAWGLLAEQFF.

The chain employs TRBV4-1 and TRBJ2-3; TRBD1 is a possible D gene (6 bases). The CDR3 is 17 residues long. Germline CDR1 is MGHRA and CDR2 is YSYEKL. Trimming removed 2 bases from V and 5 bases from J, with 20 bases in between. The CDR3 region has the DNA TGCGCCAGCAGCCAACAACCCCGAGGTAGCAGGGGAGATACGCAGTATTTT. This codes for CASSQQPRGSRGDTQYF.

The chain links TRBV9 to TRBJ2-3; 8 bases are shared with TRBD2. CDR1 and CDR2 from the germline V gene are SGDLS and YYNGEE. The CDR3 is 15 residues long. The trim removed 4 bases at V and 8 bases at J, leaving 12 bases unmatched. The CDR3 nucleotides are TGTGCCAGCAGCCCCCGGGGAAGCGGGGGCAGTACGCAGTATTTT. Protein: CASSPRGSGGSTQYF.

The genes are TRBV28 and TRBJ2-7; D gene unclear. In germline, CDR1 is MDHEN, CDR2 SYDVKM. V was cut by 2 bases and J by 5 bases, with 7 bases left in between. This CDR3 region has 12 residues. The CDR3 DNA follows: TGTGCCAGCAGTTTAGAGCCCCACGAGCAGTACTTC. Amino acid sequence: CASSLEPHEQYF.

The chain has TRBV19 and TRBJ2-7; TRBD1 aligns across 7 bases. V was pared by 5 bases and J by 5 bases, with 6 bases of the junction left unmatched. This CDR3 spans 13 amino acids. Germline CDR1 reads LNHDA; CDR2 reads SQIVND (reference sequence). CDR3 coding DNA: TGTGCCAGTAGTGTGGGACAGAGCAACGAGCAGTACTTC. Translated: CASSVGQSNEQYF.